Included here is one T cell receptor beta chain sequence, with context. This sample stems from a study of blood T cell repertoires in COVID-19. The wider study: Samples taken during acute and convalescent COVID-19 were collected in the United States, Italy and Spain. Sources were T cells, B-cell-depleted T cells, or PBMCs; the material itself was cDNA or gDNA.

Germline V gene data show CDR1 as LGHDT and CDR2 as YNNKEL (reference sequence). The CDR3 totals 14 residues. V was cut by 4 bases and J by 1 base, with 10 bases left in between. Per the authors' pipeline: Reference gene primer amplification gave estimated nucleated cell counts. The data were produced by immunoSEQ multiplex PCR, yet TCRdb's version contains in-frame clones alone and is incomplete. The DNA gave D and trimming, while V, J and clone size come from that table. This table holds about 120,000 clones, 85% to 90% found once. Sequencing was performed on peripheral blood. This TCR derives from a man older than 75 with acute or convalescent COVID-19. The chain recombines TRBV3-1 (or the pseudogene TRBV3-2) with TRBJ1-1, with a tentative D call TRBD1 (6 bases). Here the CDR3 reads CASSPRTANTEAFF. CDR3 DNA: TGTGCCAGCAGCCCCCGGACAGCGAACACTGAAGCTTTCTTT.